Each of the 19 T cell receptor beta chains below was sequenced from the same sample in a study of OX40 agonist ivuxolimab in advanced cancers. Data came from immunoSEQ multiplex PCR; TCRdb stores just in-frame clones and leaves some out. The sample gives under 20,000 clones, around 82% of which show up once; 30% is in the top ten. Sequenced material: CD4+ or CD8+ T cells sorted from blood, taken in a trial of the OX40 agonist ivuxolimab. The receptors were sampled from an adult with an advanced solid tumor such as melanoma, head and neck, liver or kidney cancer.

This chain joins TRBV16 and TRBJ1-5; D possibly corresponds to TRBD1 (5 bases). Germline values: CDR1 KGHSY, CDR2 FQNENV. CDR3 size: 15 residues. V was clipped by 0 bases and J by 10 bases, with 16 bases between them. The CDR3 DNA is TGTGCCAGCAGCCAATCGGGGTCAGGGAGCGTCCCCCAGCATTTT. The encoded protein is CASSQSGSGSVPQHF.

The genes are TRBV6-1 and TRBJ1-2; a weak D match, TRBD1 (6 bases). CDR3 length: 15 amino acids. Germline lookup yields CDR1 MNHNS and CDR2 SASEGT. V lost 1 base, J lost 3 bases, and 12 bases lay in between. The CDR3 DNA reads as TGTGCCAGCAGTGAAGGGGGGCAGGCACACTATGGCTACACCTTC. Protein: CASSEGGQAHYGYTF.

V is TRBV7-9 and J is TRBJ2-7, with D maybe TRBD2 (6 bases). Germline V CDR1 and CDR2: SEHNR, FQNEAQ (reference sequence). CDR3 size: 13 residues. With 4 bases removed from V and 7 bases from J, the gap between germline ends came to 14 bases. Here the CDR3 DNA reads TGTGCCAGCAGCTCGGGACTCGTGGGGGAGCAGTACTTC. This encodes CASSSGLVGEQYF.

The chain uses TRBV9 and TRBJ2-2, with 7 positions matching TRBD2. This CDR3 has 15 amino acids. Germline trimming cut 3 bases from V and 6 bases from J; bases unmatched to any gene: 8. CDR1 SGDLS and CDR2 YYNGEE come from the germline V gene. Here the CDR3 reads CASSGLGGGAGELFF. The CDR3 DNA sequence: TGTGCCAGCAGCGGGCTCGGGGGAGGGGCCGGGGAGCTGTTTTTT.

The chain uses TRBV7-9 and TRBJ1-2; D gene ambiguous. Germline V gene sequence: CDR1 SEHNR, CDR2 FQNEAQ (reference sequence). The CDR3 consists of 15 residues. Trimming left V 6 bases short and J 7 bases short, with 21 bases between. The CDR3 is CASSTGEVYQGGYTF. The CDR3 region has the DNA TGTGCCAGCAGTACGGGCGAGGTTTACCAAGGTGGCTACACCTTC.

V and J are TRBV7-7 and TRBJ2-2, with 7 bases aligning to TRBD2. CDR1 and CDR2 from the germline V gene are SSHAT and FNYEAQ (reference sequence). The J segment lost 1 base and the V segment lost 7 bases, leaving 6 bases of the junction unmatched. This CDR3 comprises 15 residues. The CDR3 region is CASTEGGLNTGELFF. CDR3 coding DNA: TGTGCCAGCACAGAGGGAGGGTTGAACACCGGGGAGCTGTTTTTT.

This rearrangement joins TRBV21-1 to TRBJ2-1; the listed D gene, TRBD2, was not tested against the DNA. TRBV21-1 is reported as a pseudogene. This CDR3 spans 16 amino acids. DNA of the CDR3: TGTGCCAGCAGCAAAGCGGGGAGAGCTGGGGACAATGAGCAGTTCTTC. As protein: CASSKAGRAGDNEQFF.

This sequence joins TRBV5-1 and TRBJ2-5, with D maybe TRBD1 (6 bases). Trimming removed 5 bases at V and 6 bases at J, with 11 bases between. Germline V gene sequence: CDR1 SGHRS, CDR2 YFSETQ. The CDR3 contains 12 residues. CDR3 amino acids: CASRDSLKTQYF. Written as DNA, the CDR3 is TGCGCCAGCAGGGACAGTTTGAAGACCCAGTACTTC.

The chain recombines TRBV13 with TRBJ1-4; 10 nucleotides match TRBD1. The V segment lost 4 bases and the J segment 8 bases; nucleotides outside the gene matches: 22. This CDR3 contains 20 residues. Germline-derived CDR1 and CDR2 are PRHDT and FYEKMQ (reference sequence). CDR3 sequence: CASSYKILPGQGIIREKLFF. CDR3 coding DNA: TGTGCCAGCAGCTACAAAATACTACCGGGACAGGGGATTATTAGGGAAAAACTGTTTTTT.

As DNA, the CDR3 is TGTGCCAGCAGTCAATCCGGGACCGGGGGAGAGACCCAGTACTTC. It specifies CASSQSGTGGETQYF. The genes are TRBV6-5 and TRBJ2-5, with TRBD2 as a possible D gene (6 bases). Trimming removed 5 bases at V and 4 bases at J, with 17 bases between. The CDR3 runs to 15 residues. Germline V gives CDR1 MNHEY, CDR2 SVGAGI.

This chain connects TRBV19 to TRBJ2-3; D is possibly TRBD1 (5 bases). The CDR3 length is 14 residues. Between the trimmed V and J ends, which lost 4 bases and 1 base, there was a span of 9 bases. The germline gives CDR1 LNHDA, CDR2 SQIVND (reference sequence). This CDR3 reads CASSTIQGTDTQYF. The CDR3 DNA sequence: TGTGCCAGTAGTACTATACAGGGCACAGATACGCAGTATTTT. Filled out from reference TRBV19 and TRBJ2-3, the complete variable domain reads DGGITQSPKYLFRKEGQNVTLSCEQNLNHDAMYWYRQDPGQGLRLIYYSQIVNDFQKGDIAEGYSVSREKKESFPLTVTSAQKNPTAFYLCASSTIQGTDTQYFGPGTRLTVL.

The chain has TRBV27 and TRBJ1-1; 9 positions match TRBD1. The CDR3 consists of 14 residues. V trimming: 0 bases; J trimming: 5 bases; junction bases outside the gene matches: 1. Germline V gives CDR1 MNHEY, CDR2 SMNVEV (reference sequence). The CDR3 here is CASSLSTGGTEAFF. The CDR3 DNA is TGTGCCAGCAGTTTATCGACAGGGGGAACTGAAGCTTTCTTT.

The chain uses TRBV30 and TRBJ2-7, with 9 bases that match TRBD1. The CDR3 consists of 15 residues. The germline V gene encodes CDR1 GTSNPN and CDR2 SVGIG (reference sequence). V trimming: 0 bases; J trimming: 0 bases; junction bases outside the gene matches: 3. In DNA form, the CDR3 reads TGTGCCTGGAGTGTTGGGGACAGGGACTCCTACGAGCAGTACTTC. Protein sequence: CAWSVGDRDSYEQYF.

The J gene is TRBJ2-3, the V gene TRBV6-1; TRBD2 matches 8 bases. V lost 3 bases and J lost 0; bases outside the gene matches: 11. The germline gives CDR1 MNHNS, CDR2 SASEGT. The CDR3 length is 18 residues. Here the CDR3 reads CASSENLRRGASTDTQYF. The CDR3 coding sequence is TGTGCCAGCAGTGAGAACCTAAGGCGGGGGGCCAGCACAGATACGCAGTATTTT.

This rearrangement joins TRBV5-4 to TRBJ2-7; tentative D call: TRBD2 (6 bases). This CDR3 has 17 amino acids. Trimming removed 4 bases at V and 3 bases at J, with 23 bases between. Germline CDR1 and CDR2: SGHNT and YYREEE (reference sequence). The CDR3 DNA is TGTGCCAGCAGCCCGGGGGTTATTCGCGGGGTAAACTACGAGCAGTACTTC. Translated, it gives CASSPGVIRGVNYEQYF.

The chain couples TRBV27 to TRBJ2-7; D gene ambiguous. The CDR3 length is 11 residues. Germline V gives CDR1 MNHEY, CDR2 SMNVEV (reference sequence). Between the trimmed V and J ends, which lost 3 bases and 6 bases, there was a span of 6 bases. CDR3: CASSLGGEQYF. The DNA for the CDR3 is TGTGCCAGCAGTTTGGGCGGCGAGCAGTACTTC.

The CDR3, as DNA: TGTGCCAGCAGTGATTTCGCGGGAGGCTCCTACAATGAGCAGTTCTTC. Its translation: CASSDFAGGSYNEQFF. V usage is TRBV25-1 and J usage is TRBJ2-1; 8 nucleotides align to TRBD2. Germline assignment: CDR1 MGHDK and CDR2 SYGVNS. With V trimmed by 3 bases and J by 0 bases, 4 bases remained unmatched. This CDR3 has 16 residues.

There are a few counts of this clone. The chain recombines TRBV4-1 with TRBJ1-3; a weak D match, TRBD1 (5 bases). Germline CDR1 reads MGHRA; CDR2 reads YSYEKL. The V gene lost 0 bases and the J gene lost 3 bases, with 12 bases spanning the gap. The CDR3 covers 16 residues. This CDR3 reads CASSQEEVGVGNTIYF. In DNA form, the CDR3 reads TGCGCCAGCAGCCAAGAGGAGGTGGGGGTTGGAAACACCATATATTTT.

The rearrangement uses TRBV5-4 and TRBJ2-3, with D perhaps matching TRBD2 (6 bases). Trimming took 1 base from V and 0 from J, leaving 12 bases between them. Germline V gene lookup returns CDR1 SGHNT and CDR2 YYREEE (reference sequence). The CDR3 spans 16 residues. CDR3 coding DNA: TGTGCCAGCAGCTTGATGGAGGGTCGAAGCACAGATACGCAGTATTTT. This codes for CASSLMEGRSTDTQYF.